Following are 23 T cell receptor beta chains from one sample sequenced in a study of T cell responses to AZD1222 COVID-19 vaccine. The protocol was immunoSEQ multiplex PCR, while the TCRdb copy is restricted to in-frame clones and leaves out a portion. The sample lists 75,000 or so clones; about 91% were seen once. The source material was peripheral blood, sampled 28 days after the second AZD1222 dose. The origin of the receptors is an adult who received the AZD1222 COVID-19 vaccine.

The V call is TRBV4-3, the J call TRBJ2-7; TRBD2 matches at 7 bases. Germline CDR1 reads LGHNA; CDR2 reads YSLEER. The CDR3 covers 14 residues. V lost 3 bases, J lost 4 bases, and 6 bases stayed unmatched. The CDR3 protein is CASSHLASGYEQYF. In DNA, the CDR3 is TGCGCCAGCAGCCATCTGGCTAGCGGATACGAGCAGTACTTC.

V gene TRBV28 combines with J gene TRBJ2-3; D tentatively reads TRBD1 or TRBD2 (6 bases each). The CDR3 is 15 residues long. Trimming left V 5 bases short and J 6 bases short, with 18 bases between. Germline lookup yields CDR1 MDHEN and CDR2 SYDVKM. CDR3 in DNA: TGTGCCAGCAGTACGGGGGCGGGGTGGGTGGATACGCAGTATTTT. This gives the protein CASSTGAGWVDTQYF.

V usage is TRBV6-5 and J usage is TRBJ2-3; D not certain. The CDR3 is made up of 14 amino acids. In germline, CDR1 is MNHEY, CDR2 SVGAGI. V lost 6 bases to trimming and J lost 1 base, with 11 bases between them. Here the CDR3 reads CASRDLDGTDTQYF. As DNA, the CDR3 is TGTGCCAGCAGGGACCTGGACGGCACAGATACGCAGTATTTT.

This clone was picked up a small number of times. The chain carries TRBV6-4 and TRBJ2-1; a weak D match, TRBD2 (6 bases). Looked up from germline, CDR1 is MRHNA and CDR2 is SNTAGT. The CDR3 has 14 residues. With 4 bases removed from V and 3 bases from J, the gap between germline ends came to 10 bases. The CDR3 reads CASSATGDYNEQFF. The DNA of the CDR3 is TGTGCCAGCAGTGCGACGGGAGACTACAATGAGCAGTTCTTC.

The V gene is TRBV5-1, the J gene TRBJ2-1; D is possibly TRBD2 (6 bases). Germline CDR1 SGHRS, CDR2 YFSETQ. Trimming took 0 bases from V and 16 from J, leaving 20 bases between them. The CDR3 is 14 amino acids. CDR3 coding DNA: TGCGCCAGCAGCTTGGAGTTCGTAGCGGCCTACAGTTTCTTC. This codes for CASSLEFVAAYSFF.

The rearrangement joins TRBV5-1 to TRBJ2-7; tentatively, D is TRBD2 (6 bases). Germline CDR1 SGHRS, CDR2 YFSETQ. Trimming cost V 4 bases and J 0 bases, with 11 bases left between them. The CDR3 length is 14 residues. CDR3 bases: TGCGCCAGCAGCCGAGACGGGGGCTCCTACGAGCAGTACTTC. It yields the protein CASSRDGGSYEQYF. The complete variable domain, with remaining parts taken from reference TRBV5-1 and TRBJ2-7, reads KAGVTQTPRYLIKTRGQQVTLSCSPISGHRSVSWYQQTPGQGLQFLFEYFSETQRNKGNFPGRFSGRQFSNSRSEMNVSTLELGDSALYLCASSRDGGSYEQYFGPGTRLTVT.

The rearrangement uses TRBV5-4 and TRBJ2-7, with D perhaps TRBD1 or TRBD2 (5 bases each). Trimming cost V 4 bases and J 3 bases, with 14 bases left between them. Germline loops: CDR1 SGHNT, CDR2 YYREEE (reference sequence). The length of the CDR3 is 14 residues. The CDR3 region is CASSPGPPNYEQYF. The CDR3 region has the DNA TGTGCCAGCAGCCCGGGGCCCCCCAACTACGAGCAGTACTTC.

This clone was counted once. The rearrangement joins TRBV6-5 to TRBJ1-4, with TRBD1 as a possible D gene (5 bases). The CDR3 length is 15 residues. CDR1 and CDR2 (germline): MNHEY, SVGAGI. V was pared by 2 bases and J by 5 bases, with 12 bases between. CDR3 nucleotide sequence: TGTGCCAGCAGTTACGGTCAGGGTCTAAATGAAAAACTGTTTTTT. It encodes CASSYGQGLNEKLFF.

CDR3 sequence reads: CASSSDSLNEQFF. The CDR3 DNA is TGTGCCAGCAGCTCCGACTCTCTCAATGAGCAGTTCTTC. The V gene is TRBV7-9, the J gene TRBJ2-1; D is unclear. The V end was cut by 4 bases, the J end by 6 bases, with 10 bases between. This CDR3 is built from 13 residues. From germline, CDR1 is SEHNR and CDR2 FQNEAQ (reference sequence).

This chain uses TRBV7-9 with TRBJ2-2, with D hard to call. V was pared by 5 bases and J by 8 bases, with 12 bases between. This CDR3 comprises 13 residues. Germline values: CDR1 SEHNR, CDR2 FQNEAQ (reference sequence). CDR3 sequence: CASSQDPRGELFF. In nucleotides, the CDR3 is TGTGCCAGCAGCCAGGACCCTCGAGGGGAGCTGTTTTTT.

The rearrangement joins TRBV6-5 to TRBJ1-1, with TRBD1 as a possible D gene (5 bases). Trimming took 2 bases from V and 0 from J, leaving 7 bases between them. Germline V CDR1 and CDR2: MNHEY, SVGAGI. This CDR3 is built from 14 residues. The CDR3 here is CASSYGGLNTEAFF. The CDR3 DNA is TGTGCCAGCAGTTACGGGGGGTTGAACACTGAAGCTTTCTTT.

The gene calls are TRBV5-6 and TRBJ1-2; no clear D. V was pared by 0 bases and J by 1 base, with 7 bases between. Looked up from germline, CDR1 is SGHDT and CDR2 is YYEEEE. The CDR3 covers 14 residues. CDR3 sequence (DNA): TGTGCCAGCAGCTTGGTGACGGTTAACTATGGCTACACCTTC. This gives the protein CASSLVTVNYGYTF. The full variable domain, rest sourced from reference TRBV5-6 and TRBJ1-2, is DAGVTQSPTHLIKTRGQQVTLRCSPKSGHDTVSWYQQALGQGPQFIFQYYEEEERQRGNFPDRFSGHQFPNYSSELNVNALLLGDSALYLCASSLVTVNYGYTFGSGTRLTVV.

A single count supports this clone. The chain links TRBV7-6 to TRBJ1-1, with TRBD1 matching over 9 bases. Germline loops: CDR1 SGHVS, CDR2 FNYEAQ. V lost 5 bases and J lost 2; bases outside the gene matches: 12. CDR3 length: 17 amino acids. The CDR3 sequence: CASSNTRDRDPNTEAFF. DNA of the CDR3: TGTGCCAGCAGCAACACCCGGGACAGGGACCCTAACACTGAAGCTTTCTTT.

The chain couples TRBV7-2 to TRBJ1-1; TRBD1 agrees at 7 bases. The CDR3 runs to 15 residues. J gave up 5 bases and V 2 bases, and 8 bases lay outside the gene matches. Per the germline V gene, CDR1 is SGHTA and CDR2 is FQGNSA. CDR3: CASSLHQGGGTEAFF. The CDR3, as DNA: TGTGCCAGCAGCTTACACCAGGGGGGAGGGACTGAAGCTTTCTTT.

The chain couples TRBV21-1 to TRBJ2-1; the listed D gene, TRBD2, was not tested against the DNA. TRBV21-1 is a pseudogene locus. There are 15 residues in the CDR3. The CDR3 protein is CASSKLAGGVDEQFF. Here the CDR3 DNA reads TGTGCCAGCAGCAAACTAGCGGGAGGAGTCGATGAGCAGTTCTTC.

This chain joins TRBV11-3 and TRBJ2-1; TRBD2 aligns across 8 bases. The CDR3 runs to 15 residues. Germline V CDR1 and CDR2: SGHNT, YENEEA. Germline trimming cut 3 bases from V and 7 bases from J; bases unmatched to any gene: 8. The CDR3 sequence: CASSLGAGGQNEQFF. CDR3 DNA sequence: TGTGCCAGCAGCTTGGGGGCGGGAGGTCAAAATGAGCAGTTCTTC.

This clone was observed a single time. V gene TRBV7-9 combines with J gene TRBJ2-2; D is possibly TRBD1 (5 bases). Germline V lookup: CDR1 SEHNR, CDR2 FQNEAQ (reference sequence). V was shortened by 1 base and J by 7 bases, with 13 bases between the two germline ends. This CDR3 has 15 residues. The CDR3 reads CASSLVAAGIGELFF. DNA of the CDR3: TGTGCCAGCAGCTTAGTCGCGGCAGGGATCGGGGAGCTGTTTTTT. Variable domain in full (rest from reference TRBV7-9 and TRBJ2-2): DTGVSQNPRHKITKRGQNVTFRCDPISEHNRLYWYRQTLGQGPEFLTYFQNEAQLEKSRLLSDRFSAERPKGSFSTLEIQRTEQGDSAMYLCASSLVAAGIGELFFGEGSRLTVL.

The chain employs TRBV19 and TRBJ2-5; 11 bases are shared with TRBD2. V gave up 3 bases and J gave up 3 bases; unmatched junction bases: 9. Per the germline V gene, CDR1 is LNHDA and CDR2 is SQIVND (reference sequence). CDR3 size: 17 residues. The CDR3 DNA follows: TGTGCCAGTAGTATCCCCCTAGCGGGAGGAGAGAAAGAGACCCAGTACTTC. Protein sequence: CASSIPLAGGEKETQYF.

V usage is TRBV3-1 (or the pseudogene TRBV3-2) and J usage is TRBJ1-1; D not certain. V dropped 6 bases and J dropped 4 bases, with 12 bases sitting between them. This CDR3 is 13 amino acids long. In germline, CDR1 is LGHDT, CDR2 YNNKEL (reference sequence). In DNA form, the CDR3 reads TGTGCCAGCAGATCGACTGGCGGCACTGAAGCTTTCTTT. It specifies CASRSTGGTEAFF.

The chain is built from TRBV28 and TRBJ2-5; D not certain. Looked up from germline, CDR1 is MDHEN and CDR2 is SYDVKM. The CDR3 is made up of 14 amino acids. Trimming took off 4 bases at V and 0 bases at J, with 9 bases between the two ends. CDR3 nucleotides: TGTGCCAGCAGTTCTGGACGGAACCAAGAGACCCAGTACTTC. Protein product: CASSSGRNQETQYF.

This clone came up a few times. The CDR3 region is CASSSRVRGTANQPQHF. The DNA of the CDR3 is TGTGCCAGCAGTTCCCGAGTGAGAGGGACTGCCAATCAGCCCCAGCATTTT. This rearrangement joins TRBV28 to TRBJ1-5, with a possible D match to TRBD1 (5 bases). CDR3 length: 17 residues. V lost 4 bases, J lost 3 bases, and 19 bases lay in between. CDR1 is MDHEN and CDR2 is SYDVKM in the germline V gene. Based on the CDR3 plus reference TRBV28 and TRBJ1-5, the full variable domain is DVKVTQSSRYLVKRTGEKVFLECVQDMDHENMFWYRQDPGLGLRLIYFSYDVKMKEKGDIPEGYSVSREKKERFSLILESASTNQTSMYLCASSSRVRGTANQPQHFGDGTRLSIL.

The table lists this clone with a count of one. The chain employs TRBV29-1 and TRBJ1-4, with D maybe TRBD1 (6 bases). The CDR3 loop spans 12 amino acids. The V and J ends lost 6 bases and 7 bases respectively, with 12 bases between them. Germline V gives CDR1 SQVTM, CDR2 ANQGSEA. The CDR3 region is CSVIGGVEKLFF. Here the CDR3 DNA reads TGCAGCGTGATCGGGGGCGTTGAAAAACTGTTTTTT.

The chain couples TRBV6-4 to TRBJ2-7; tentatively, D is TRBD2 (6 bases). V lost 4 bases and J lost 3, with 13 bases in between. Germline V CDR1 and CDR2: MRHNA, SNTAGT. The CDR3 is 14 amino acids. The CDR3 here is CASSALGGGYEQYF. The CDR3 DNA is TGTGCCAGCAGTGCTCTGGGGGGAGGCTACGAGCAGTACTTC.